The next 17 T cell receptor beta chains were all read from a single sample in a study of molecular identifiers for immune sequencing clone quantification. MiXCR was run by TCRdb on the PCR reads, yielding one entry per CDR3 protein. The sample holds approximately 500,000 distinct CDR3 sequences, roughly 23% seen once. Material for sequencing was naive CD8+ T cells from blood, with Jurkat cell RNA spiked in. Subset indicated: FACS-sorted CD8+CD4-CCR7+CD45RA+ naive T cells. These receptors originate from a human donor in good health. Some libraries in this study had Jurkat cell RNA spiked in.

The gene calls are TRBV5-4 and TRBJ2-7; TRBD2 aligns across 7 bases. The V segment lost 3 bases and the J segment 4 bases; nucleotides outside the gene matches: 4. Germline values: CDR1 SGHNT, CDR2 YYREEE (reference sequence). The CDR3 consists of 13 residues. CDR3 sequence: CASSWGGGYEQYF. The CDR3 nucleotides read TGTGCCAGCAGCTGGGGGGGGGGATACGAGCAGTACTTC.

The chain recombines TRBV10-3 with TRBJ2-1; 14 nucleotides match TRBD2. Germline lookup yields CDR1 ENHRY and CDR2 SYGVKD. There are 16 residues in the CDR3. The ends lost 1 base at V and 8 bases at J; junction bases unmatched: 4. For the CDR3, the DNA is TGTGCCATCAGTGAGTTGACTAGCGGGAGGGCTGATGAGCAGTTCTTC. This encodes CAISELTSGRADEQFF.

Concerning this clonotype: This may stem from a read error, because a much larger clone lies one nucleotide away. The chain carries TRBV7-9 and TRBJ1-1, with TRBD1 as a possible D gene (6 bases). The CDR3 loop spans 15 amino acids. Trimming removed 6 bases from V and 7 bases from J, with 21 bases in between. Looked up from germline, CDR1 is SEHNR and CDR2 is FQNEAQ (reference sequence). The CDR3 region is CASSHPRQAVIEAFF. CDR3 DNA sequence: TGTGCCAGCAGTCATCCCCGACAGGCCGTAATTGAAGCTTTCTTT.

As concerns this clonotype: A single base separates this from a much larger clone, so it may be a read error. V gene TRBV12-3 or TRBV12-4 combines with J gene TRBJ2-3; maybe TRBD1 (7 bases). V lost 7 bases to trimming and J lost 2 bases, with 16 bases between them. The CDR3 extends over 15 amino acids. The CDR3 DNA follows: TGTGCCAGCACCCCAAGGAGGGGGCTCACAGATACGCAGTATTTT. Translated: CASTPRRGLTDTQYF.

This clonotype occurred many times. The chain is built from TRBV28 and TRBJ2-3; D might be TRBD1 (5 bases). CDR1 and CDR2 (germline): MDHEN, SYDVKM. This CDR3 has 15 residues. V dropped 6 bases and J dropped 6 bases, with 19 bases sitting between them. The CDR3 coding sequence is TGTGCCAGCAGCTTAGGGCAGGGTCCTACGGATACGCAGTATTTT. It translates to CASSLGQGPTDTQYF.

This clonotype was picked up many times. The chain is built from TRBV7-9 and TRBJ1-4; tentatively, D is TRBD1 (5 bases). Trimming removed 5 bases from V and 7 bases from J, with 14 bases in between. CDR1 and CDR2 (germline): SEHNR, FQNEAQ (reference sequence). The length of the CDR3 is 14 residues. The DNA of the CDR3 is TGTGCCAGCAGCCCAGGGCTTTCGGGTGAAAAACTGTTTTTT. It specifies CASSPGLSGEKLFF.

This clonotype appeared many times. The chain employs TRBV7-9 and TRBJ2-7, with 7 bases that match TRBD2. Germline CDR1 reads SEHNR; CDR2 reads FQNEAQ (reference sequence). There are 15 residues in the CDR3. Unmatched junction bases numbered 8, after V lost 1 base and J lost 5 bases. The CDR3 is CASSLVASGPNEQYF. CDR3 nucleotides: TGTGCCAGCAGCTTAGTGGCTAGCGGCCCTAACGAGCAGTACTTC.

This clonotype occurred once. Since a much larger clone is just one base distant, this may be a read error. J is TRBJ1-5 and V is TRBV6-1, with 7 bases that match TRBD1. The CDR3 runs to 14 residues. The germline V gene has CDR1 MNHNS and CDR2 SASEGT. CDR3 bases: TGTGCCAGCCGCAAGACAGGGAGCAATCGGCCCCAGCATTTT. It translates to CASRKTGSNRPQHF.

V is TRBV7-6 and J is TRBJ2-1; TRBD2 agrees at 10 bases. The CDR3 length is 17 residues. V shed 0 bases and J 0 bases; nucleotides not matched to a gene: 2. Germline-derived CDR1 and CDR2 are SGHVS and FNYEAQ. CDR3 loop: CASSLAIAGGSYNEQFF. CDR3 bases: TGTGCCAGCAGCTTAGCGATAGCGGGAGGCTCCTACAATGAGCAGTTCTTC.

This clonotype was seen more than once but under ten times. The chain joins TRBV6-5 to TRBJ1-2; 9 nucleotides agree with TRBD1. V lost 0 bases to trimming and J lost 6 bases; unmatched junction nucleotides: 5. Germline V gene data show CDR1 as MNHEY and CDR2 as SVGAGI. CDR3 length: 15 residues. The CDR3 is CASSYSDRGWDGYTF. For the CDR3, the DNA is TGTGCCAGCAGTTACTCGGACAGGGGATGGGATGGCTACACCTTC.

Ten or more counts support this clonotype. J is TRBJ1-6 and V is TRBV5-1; D is unclear. Trimming removed 9 bases from V and 4 bases from J, with 23 bases in between. The CDR3 extends over 17 amino acids. The germline gives CDR1 SGHRS, CDR2 YFSETQ. For the CDR3, the DNA is TGCGCCATTCGTCCTTCCTCTCGGAGGTTTTATAATTCACCCCTCCACTTT. This gives the protein CAIRPSSRRFYNSPLHF.

The chain uses TRBV20-1 and TRBJ2-2, with a possible D match to TRBD2 (5 bases). Germline CDR1 is DFQATT and CDR2 is SNEGSKA (reference sequence). V shed 4 bases and J shed 0 bases, with 9 bases lying between them. This CDR3 has 14 amino acids. This CDR3 is CSAIPGTNTGELFF. The CDR3 DNA is TGCAGTGCTATCCCCGGGACGAACACCGGGGAGCTGTTTTTT.

There are many counts of this clonotype. The gene calls are TRBV5-1 and TRBJ2-7, with 8 bases aligning to TRBD1. The CDR3 covers 13 residues. V gave up 4 bases and J gave up 2 bases; unmatched junction bases: 2. Germline assignment: CDR1 SGHRS and CDR2 YFSETQ. In DNA, the CDR3 is TGCGCCAGCAGCCTGACAGGGGCCTACGAGCAGTACTTC. Protein sequence: CASSLTGAYEQYF.

The table lists this clonotype with many counts. The chain is built from TRBV5-5 and TRBJ2-7; no clear D gene. This CDR3 contains 13 residues. Germline CDR1 SGHKS, CDR2 YYEKEE (reference sequence). With 7 bases removed from V and 4 bases from J, the gap between germline ends came to 15 bases. CDR3 coding DNA: TGTGCCAGCGGCATTGACGTGCCTTACGAGCAGTACTTC. It yields the protein CASGIDVPYEQYF.

On this clonotype: A clone one base away is much larger, so this may be a read error. V usage is TRBV7-9 and J usage is TRBJ1-1, with D unclear. Germline CDR1 and CDR2: SEHNR and FQNEAQ (reference sequence). The CDR3 has 14 residues. CDR3 region: CASSLGISNTEAYF. CDR3 in DNA: TGTGCCAGCAGCTTAGGAATCTCGAACACTGAAGCTTACTTT.

This chain's CDR3 is CASSAGTSGTETQYF. The CDR3 DNA follows: TGTGCCAGCAGTGCCGGGACTAGCGGTACGGAGACCCAGTACTTC. This chain links TRBV27 with TRBJ2-5; TRBD2 aligns across 11 bases. The CDR3 covers 15 residues. The V and J ends lost 5 bases and 5 bases, in that order; junction bases with no gene match: 7. Germline V gene data show CDR1 as MNHEY and CDR2 as SMNVEV (reference sequence).

There are many counts of this clonotype. The rearrangement joins TRBV30 to TRBJ1-1; D gene unclear. The CDR3 covers 11 residues. Deletions cut 3 bases from V and 1 base from J, with 3 bases between. CDR1 is GTSNPN, CDR2 SVGIG, per germline (reference sequence). The CDR3 coding sequence is TGTGCCTGGAGGGAGAACACTGAAGCTTTCTTT. Its protein is CAWRENTEAFF.